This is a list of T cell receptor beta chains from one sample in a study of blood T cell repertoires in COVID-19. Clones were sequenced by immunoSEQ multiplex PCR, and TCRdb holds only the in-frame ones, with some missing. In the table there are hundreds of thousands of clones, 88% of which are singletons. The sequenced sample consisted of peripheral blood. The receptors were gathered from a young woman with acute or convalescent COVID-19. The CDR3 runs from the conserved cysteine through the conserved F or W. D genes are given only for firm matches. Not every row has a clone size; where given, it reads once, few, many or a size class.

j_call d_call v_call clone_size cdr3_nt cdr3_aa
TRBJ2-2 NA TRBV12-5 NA TGTGCTAGTGGTTTCCCAGGCGGGGAGCTGTTTTTT CASGFPGGELFF
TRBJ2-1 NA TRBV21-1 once TGTGCCACATCAAACGGGAGCTCCTACAATGAGCAGTTCTTC CATSNGSSYNEQFF
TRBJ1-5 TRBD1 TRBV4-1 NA TGCGCCAGCAGCCCTCGGGGACAGGGCAGTAATCAGCCCCAGCATTTT CASSPRGQGSNQPQHF
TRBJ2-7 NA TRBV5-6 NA TGTGCCAGCAGCTTGGACGCCGGGAGCTCCTACGAGCAGTACTTC CASSLDAGSSYEQYF
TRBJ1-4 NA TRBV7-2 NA TGTGCCAGCAGCTTAGCGCGGGCTGCAACTAATGAAAAACTGTTTTTT CASSLARAATNEKLFF
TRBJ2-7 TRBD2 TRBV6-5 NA TGTGCCAGCATGGCGGGAGGGTTCTACGAGCAGTACTTC CASMAGGFYEQYF
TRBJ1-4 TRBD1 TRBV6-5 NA TGTGCCAGCAGTCAATACAGGGGGGCTTATGAAAAACTGTTTTTT CASSQYRGAYEKLFF
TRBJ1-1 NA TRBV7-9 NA TGTGCCAGCAGCTTTTTGGAGGGAGCTTTCTTT CASSFLEGAFF
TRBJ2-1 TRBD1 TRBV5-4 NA TGTGCCAGCAGCCCGGCGGGACAGGGCGACAATGAGCAGTTCTTC CASSPAGQGDNEQFF
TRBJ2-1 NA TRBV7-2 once TGTGCCAGCAGCTTTAGCGGAAATTACAATGAGCAGTTCTTC CASSFSGNYNEQFF
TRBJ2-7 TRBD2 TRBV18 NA TGTGCCAGCTCACCAACTAGCGGGAGGACAGGGTACGAGCAGTACTTC CASSPTSGRTGYEQYF
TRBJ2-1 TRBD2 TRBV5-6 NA TGTGCCAGCAGCTTAGCTAGCGGGAGTGAAGATGAGCAGTTCTTC CASSLASGSEDEQFF
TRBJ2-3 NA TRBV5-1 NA TGCGCCAGCAGCTTGGTCTCTAGCGGCACAGATACGCAGTATTTT CASSLVSSGTDTQYF
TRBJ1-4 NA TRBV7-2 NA TGTGCCAGCAGCTTACGGGGGGCTCTGAGGGAAAAACTGTTTTTT CASSLRGALREKLFF
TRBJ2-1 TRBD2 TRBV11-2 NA TGTGCCAGCAGCTATAGCGGGGGGGGATACAATGAGCAGTTCTTC CASSYSGGGYNEQFF
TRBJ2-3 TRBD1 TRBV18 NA TGTGCCAGCTCACCCTACAGGGGGGGCACAGATACGCAGTATTTT CASSPYRGGTDTQYF
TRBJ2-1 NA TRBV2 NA TGTGCCAGCAGTATCGAGGGTAGTTATGAGCAGTTCTTC CASSIEGSYEQFF
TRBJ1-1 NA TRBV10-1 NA TGCGCCAGCAGTGAGGGGGCAATGAACACTGAAGCTTTCTTT CASSEGAMNTEAFF
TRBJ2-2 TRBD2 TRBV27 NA TGTGCCAGCAGTTTAAAGGGACTAGCGGGACCCGGGGAGCTGTTTTTT CASSLKGLAGPGELFF
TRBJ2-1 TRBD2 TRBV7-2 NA TGTGCCAGCAGAAGCGGGAGTATGTACAATGAGCAGTTCTTC CASRSGSMYNEQFF
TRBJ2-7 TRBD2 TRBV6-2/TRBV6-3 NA TGTGCCAGCAGTCAAGGCCGACTAGCGGGCTACGAGCAGTACTTC CASSQGRLAGYEQYF
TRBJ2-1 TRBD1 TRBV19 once TGTGCCAGTTCCGGACAGGGGGCGCGAGATGAGCAGTTCTTC CASSGQGARDEQFF
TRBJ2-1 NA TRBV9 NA TGTGCCAGCAGCGAATCTAGCCTCTCCTACAATGAGCAGTTCTTC CASSESSLSYNEQFF
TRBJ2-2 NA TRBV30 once TGTGCCTGGACTCGCAGTTCCTACACCGGGGAGCTGTTTTTT CAWTRSSYTGELFF
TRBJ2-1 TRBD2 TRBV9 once TGTGCCAGCAGCCCCCGACTAGCGGGAGCGATCTACAATGAGCAGTTCTTC CASSPRLAGAIYNEQFF
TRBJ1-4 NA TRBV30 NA TGTGCCTGGAGAGGGGGTCGCGAAAAACTGTTTTTT CAWRGGREKLFF
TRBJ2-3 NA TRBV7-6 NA TGTGCCAGCAGCTTAGTGGGTGGACAGAGCACAGATACGCAGTATTTT CASSLVGGQSTDTQYF
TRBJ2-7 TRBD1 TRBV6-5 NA TGTGCCAGCAGGGGCGGACAGGACTACGAGCAGTACTTC CASRGGQDYEQYF
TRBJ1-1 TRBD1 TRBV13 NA TGTGCCAGCACCTCGGGACAGGGTGCTTCGGAAGCTTTCTTT CASTSGQGASEAFF
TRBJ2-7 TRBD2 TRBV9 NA TGTGCCAGCAGCGGAAACATACTAGCGGACGAGCAGTACTTC CASSGNILADEQYF
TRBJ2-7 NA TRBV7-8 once TGTGCCAGCAGCTTAGTTGGCGGGGCACCCCCCTACGAGCAGTACTTC CASSLVGGAPPYEQYF
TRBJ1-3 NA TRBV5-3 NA TGTGCCAGAAGCTTGGAGTCAGTCCACTCTGGAAACACCATATATTTT CARSLESVHSGNTIYF
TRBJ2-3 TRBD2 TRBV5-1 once TGCGCCAGCAGCAGTACCATCAGCGGGAGATGGGATACGCAGTATTTT CASSSTISGRWDTQYF
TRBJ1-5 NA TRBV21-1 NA TGTGCCAGCAGCATCTCCCCTACAGGGAGGGTCCTCAATCAGCCCCAGCATTTT CASSISPTGRVLNQPQHF
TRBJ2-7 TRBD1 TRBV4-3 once TGCGCCAGCAGCCAGGGGCAGGGGGCTGGATTCTACGAGCAGTACTTC CASSQGQGAGFYEQYF
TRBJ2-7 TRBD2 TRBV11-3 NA TGTGCCAGCAGCGCGGGAGGGCCGGATACCTACGAGCAGTACTTC CASSAGGPDTYEQYF
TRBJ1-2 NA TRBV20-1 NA TGCAGTGGGGCCTATGACAGTGGCTACACCTTC CSGAYDSGYTF
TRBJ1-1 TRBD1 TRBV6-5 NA TGTGCCAGCATATGGGACAGGATGAACACTGAAGCTTTCTTT CASIWDRMNTEAFF
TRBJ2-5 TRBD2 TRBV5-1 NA TGCGCCAGCACACCAACGGGACTAGCGGAAGAGACCCAGTACTTC CASTPTGLAEETQYF
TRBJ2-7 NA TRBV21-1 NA TGTGCCAGGCTACCGGGACTCCACTCCTACGAGCAGTACTTC CARLPGLHSYEQYF
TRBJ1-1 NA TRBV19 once TGTGCCAGTAGTACCGACCGGGGGGCTGAAGCTTTCTTT CASSTDRGAEAFF
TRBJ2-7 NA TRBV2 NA TGTGCCAGCAGTGCACACATGAACTCCTACGAGCAGTACTTC CASSAHMNSYEQYF
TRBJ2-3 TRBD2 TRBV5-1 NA TGCGCCAGCGTCTGGGCTAGCGGAGGCACAGATACGCAGTATTTT CASVWASGGTDTQYF
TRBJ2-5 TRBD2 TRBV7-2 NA TGTGCCAGCAGCTCTAGCGGGATGGTCGAGACCCAGTACTTC CASSSSGMVETQYF
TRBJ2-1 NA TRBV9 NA TGTGCCAGCAGCGTAGCCGCCAGCTCCTACAATGAGCAGTTCTTC CASSVAASSYNEQFF
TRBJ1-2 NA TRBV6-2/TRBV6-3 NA TGTGCCAGCAGTTACTCGATTACCAGTTCCTATGGCTACACCTTC CASSYSITSSYGYTF
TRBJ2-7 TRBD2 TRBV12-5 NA TGTGCTAGTGGTTCCAGGACTAGCGTATTCTACGAGCAGTACTTC CASGSRTSVFYEQYF
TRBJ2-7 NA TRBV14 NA TGTGCCAGCAGCCGCCGGAGCGAGCAGTACTTC CASSRRSEQYF
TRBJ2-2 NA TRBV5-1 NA TGCGCCAGCAGCTTGAGCCAGGGGCTCGCCGGGGAGCTGTTTTTT CASSLSQGLAGELFF
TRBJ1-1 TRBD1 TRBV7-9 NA TGTGCCAGCAGCTACTCAGGGGGGCGGAACACTGAAGCTTTCTTT CASSYSGGRNTEAFF
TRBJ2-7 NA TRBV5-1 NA TGCGCCAGCAGCTTTTCGGTAGCGTCGACCTACGAGCAGTACTTC CASSFSVASTYEQYF
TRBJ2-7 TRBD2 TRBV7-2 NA TGTGCCAGCAGCTCCCTAGCGGGAGGGGCTTTCGGATACTTC CASSSLAGGAFGYF
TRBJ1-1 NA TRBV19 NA TGTGCCAGTAGTATTACAGGGTGGAACACTGAAGCTTTCTTT CASSITGWNTEAFF
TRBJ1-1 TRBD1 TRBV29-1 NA TGCAGCGCTCGGACAGGGGGCACTGAAGCTTTCTTT CSARTGGTEAFF
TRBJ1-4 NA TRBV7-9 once TGTGCCAGCAGCGAACAGCTGTATAATGAAAAACTGTTTTTT CASSEQLYNEKLFF